A selection of T cell receptor beta chains follows, all from one sample in a study of blood T cell repertoires in COVID-19. Libraries were prepared by immunoSEQ multiplex PCR; TCRdb keeps only in-frame clonotypes and omits some of them. The repertoire has approximately 150,000 clones, approximately 83% of them found once; the top ten carry 10% to 15%. Material: peripheral blood. These receptors were taken from a man in his 70s who had recovered from COVID-19. The CDR3 runs from the conserved cysteine through the conserved F or W. D genes are given only for firm matches. A clone size is listed for some rows: how often the clone was seen (once, few, many), or a class if it is expanded.

v_call,clone_size,d_call,j_call,cdr3_nt,cdr3_aa
TRBV5-5,NA,TRBD1,TRBJ1-4,TGTGCCAGCAGCTTGGATGTTGGGACAGGGAGTGAAAAACTGTTTTTT,CASSLDVGTGSEKLFF
TRBV10-2,NA,TRBD1,TRBJ2-5,TGCGCCAGCAGGCCGACAGGGGGCGCCGGGGAGACCCAGTACTTC,CASRPTGGAGETQYF
TRBV3-1/TRBV3-2,NA,NA,TRBJ1-2,TGTGCCAGCAGCCGTGCGGGCGGCTACACCTTC,CASSRAGGYTF
TRBV18,few,NA,TRBJ2-3,TGTGCCAGCTCACCAGACTCGGATAGCACAGATACGCAGTATTTT,CASSPDSDSTDTQYF
TRBV6-5,NA,TRBD1,TRBJ2-7,TGTGCCAGCAGCCCCGGGACAGGGTCCAACGAGCAGTACTTC,CASSPGTGSNEQYF
TRBV2,NA,NA,TRBJ2-7,TGTGCCAGTGGCAGGGGTGCCTACGAGCAGTACTTC,CASGRGAYEQYF
TRBV28,NA,TRBD2,TRBJ2-1,TGTGCCAGCAGTGTAGCGGGAGATTTCGTTGAGCAGTTCTTC,CASSVAGDFVEQFF
TRBV5-1,NA,TRBD2,TRBJ2-2,TGCGCCAGCAGCTCGGGTAGCGGGAATTTGGGGGAGCTGTTTTTT,CASSSGSGNLGELFF
TRBV10-3,NA,NA,TRBJ1-1,TGTGCCATCAGGGACACCCAGACCGCTGAAGCTTTCTTT,CAIRDTQTAEAFF
TRBV12-3/TRBV12-4,NA,TRBD1,TRBJ1-2,TGTGCCAGCAGTTTGGGGACAGGGGATGGCTACACCTTC,CASSLGTGDGYTF
TRBV30,NA,NA,TRBJ1-2,TGTGCCTGGGCAGATTTCTATGGCTACACCTTC,CAWADFYGYTF
TRBV10-2,once,NA,TRBJ2-7,TGCGCCAGCAGTGTGACAAGCGGAGGGTCCAGCTCCTACGAGCAGTACTTC,CASSVTSGGSSSYEQYF
TRBV7-2,NA,NA,TRBJ2-1,TGTGCCAGCAGCTTCGACAGATCCTACAATGAGCAGTTCTTC,CASSFDRSYNEQFF
TRBV2,NA,NA,TRBJ1-3,TGTGCCAGCAGTGTTCGGGGCTCTGGAAACACCATATATTTT,CASSVRGSGNTIYF
TRBV7-9,NA,NA,TRBJ2-7,TGTGCCAGCAGCTCCGACAGAACCAGCTCCTACGAGCAGTACTTC,CASSSDRTSSYEQYF
TRBV10-3,NA,TRBD1,TRBJ2-1,TGTGCCATCAGGGGACAGGGGGCGCGGAATGAGCAGTTCTTC,CAIRGQGARNEQFF
TRBV20-1,NA,NA,TRBJ1-1,TGCAGTGCTCACAGTGACACTGAAGCTTTCTTT,CSAHSDTEAFF